This T cell receptor beta chain was retrieved from a study of T cells in Graves' hyperthyroidism and ophthalmopathy. In the study overall: Peripheral blood sampling occurred at initial diagnosis, before any treatment.

V lost 5 bases, J lost 4 bases, and 8 bases stayed unmatched. This CDR3 has 15 amino acids. The germline CDR1 and CDR2 sequences are MNHEY and SMNVEV (reference sequence). Pregnant or lactating patients were excluded, as were those with uncontrolled infection or other autoimmune disease. A note on this clonotype: The antigen remains unidentified.

RNA transcripts served as the template for amplifying TCR beta CDR3 regions. The TCR CDR3 first-round RT-PCR relied on the HTBI primer set. TCRdb re-analysed the multiplex PCR reads in MiXCR, keeping a single row per CDR3 protein. The sample has roughly 170,000 distinct CDR3 sequences, over 15% seen once. Broader study findings: Separating ophthalmopathy from stable hyperthyroidism was achieved by a 13 V-J model. Most thyroid clonotypes expanded above 0.001 were also detected in blood.

The source of this sequence is a woman aged 50 to 60 with Graves' hyperthyroidism. What was sequenced was blood. This chain links TRBV27 with TRBJ1-5; 7 bases match TRBD1. This CDR3 reads CASSPDRAGNQPQHF. The CDR3 nucleotides are TGTGCCAGCAGTCCAGACAGGGCTGGTAATCAGCCCCAGCATTTT.